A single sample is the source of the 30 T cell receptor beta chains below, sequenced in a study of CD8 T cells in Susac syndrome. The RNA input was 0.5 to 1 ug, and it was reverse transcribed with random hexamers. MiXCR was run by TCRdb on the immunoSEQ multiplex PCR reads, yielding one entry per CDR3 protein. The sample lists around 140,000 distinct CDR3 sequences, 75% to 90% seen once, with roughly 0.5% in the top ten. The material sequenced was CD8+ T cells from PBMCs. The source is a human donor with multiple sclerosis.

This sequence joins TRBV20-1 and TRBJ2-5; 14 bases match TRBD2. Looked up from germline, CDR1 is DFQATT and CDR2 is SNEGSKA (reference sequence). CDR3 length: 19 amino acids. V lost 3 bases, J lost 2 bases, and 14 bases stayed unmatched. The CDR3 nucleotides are TGCAGTGCTAGGAGCCCCGGGACTAGCGGGGGCCCTTTTCAAGAGACCCAGTACTTC. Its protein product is CSARSPGTSGGPFQETQYF.

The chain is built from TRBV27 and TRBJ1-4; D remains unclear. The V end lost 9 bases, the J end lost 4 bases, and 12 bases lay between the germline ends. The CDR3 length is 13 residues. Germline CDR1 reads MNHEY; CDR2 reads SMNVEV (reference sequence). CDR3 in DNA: TGTGCCAGTTCAAACGCTAATAATGAAAAACTGTTTTTT. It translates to CASSNANNEKLFF. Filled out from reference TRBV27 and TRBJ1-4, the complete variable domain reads EAQVTQNPRYLITVTGKKLTVTCSQNMNHEYMSWYRQDPGLGLRQIYYSMNVEVTDKGDVPEGYKVSRKEKRNFPLILESPSPNQTSLYFCASSNANNEKLFFGSGTQLSVL.

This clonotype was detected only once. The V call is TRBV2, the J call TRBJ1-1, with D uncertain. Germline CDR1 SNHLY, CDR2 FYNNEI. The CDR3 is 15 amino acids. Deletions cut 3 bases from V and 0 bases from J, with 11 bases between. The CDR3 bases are TGTGCCAGCAGTGACTTATGGACGGTGAACACTGAAGCTTTCTTT. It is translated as CASSDLWTVNTEAFF.

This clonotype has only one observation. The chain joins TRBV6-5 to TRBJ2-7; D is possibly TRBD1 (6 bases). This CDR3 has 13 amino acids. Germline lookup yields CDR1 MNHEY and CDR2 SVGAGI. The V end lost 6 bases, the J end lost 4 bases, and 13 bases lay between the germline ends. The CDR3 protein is CASRQGGTYEQYF. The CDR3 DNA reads TGTGCCAGCAGACAGGGCGGAACATACGAGCAGTACTTC.

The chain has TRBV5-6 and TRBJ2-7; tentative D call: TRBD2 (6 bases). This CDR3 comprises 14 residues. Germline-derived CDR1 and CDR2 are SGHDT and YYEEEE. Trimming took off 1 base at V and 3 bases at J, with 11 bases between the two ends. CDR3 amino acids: CASSLWGENYEQYV. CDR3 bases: TGTGCCAGCAGCTTGTGGGGGGAGAACTACGAGCAGTACGTC.

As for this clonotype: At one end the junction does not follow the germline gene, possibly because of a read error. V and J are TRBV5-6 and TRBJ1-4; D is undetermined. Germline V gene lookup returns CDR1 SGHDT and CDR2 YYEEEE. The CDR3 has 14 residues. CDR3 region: CTSSLASGNEKLFF. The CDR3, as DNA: TGTACCAGCAGCTTGGCAAGCGGAAATGAAAAACTGTTTTTT.

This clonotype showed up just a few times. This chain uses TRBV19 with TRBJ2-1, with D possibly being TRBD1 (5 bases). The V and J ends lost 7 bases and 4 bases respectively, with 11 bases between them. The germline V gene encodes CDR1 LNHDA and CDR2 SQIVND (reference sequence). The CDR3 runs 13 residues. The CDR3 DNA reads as TGTGCCAGTAACCCAGGGCCATACAATGAGCAGTTCTTC. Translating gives CASNPGPYNEQFF.

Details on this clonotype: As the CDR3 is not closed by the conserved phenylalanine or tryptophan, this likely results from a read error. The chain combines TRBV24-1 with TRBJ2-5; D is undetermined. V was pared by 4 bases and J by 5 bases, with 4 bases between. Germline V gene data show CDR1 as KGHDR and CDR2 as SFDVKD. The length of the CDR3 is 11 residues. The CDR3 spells CATSDGETQYL. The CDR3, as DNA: TGTGCCACCAGTGACGGTGAGACCCAGTACCTC.

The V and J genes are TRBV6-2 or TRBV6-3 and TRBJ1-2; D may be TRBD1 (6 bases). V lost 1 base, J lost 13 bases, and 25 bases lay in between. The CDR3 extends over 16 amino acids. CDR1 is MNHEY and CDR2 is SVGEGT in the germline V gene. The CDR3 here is CASSYYQSRGARSCTF. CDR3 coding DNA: TGTGCCAGCAGTTACTACCAATCGCGGGGGGCGCGGAGCTGCACCTTC.

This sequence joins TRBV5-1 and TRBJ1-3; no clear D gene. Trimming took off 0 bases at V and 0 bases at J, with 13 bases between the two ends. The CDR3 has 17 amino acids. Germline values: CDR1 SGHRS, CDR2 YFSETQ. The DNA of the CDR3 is TGCGCCAGCAGCTTGGCCGAGGACGGTGACTCTGGAAACACCATATATTTT. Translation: CASSLAEDGDSGNTIYF.

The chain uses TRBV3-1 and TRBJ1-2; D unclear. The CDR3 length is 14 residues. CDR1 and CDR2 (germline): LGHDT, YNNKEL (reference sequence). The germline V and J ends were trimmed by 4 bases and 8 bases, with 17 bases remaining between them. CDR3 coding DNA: TGTGCCAGCAGCCGCACCAGACCAATAAGCGGCTACACCTTC. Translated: CASSRTRPISGYTF.

CDR3 in DNA: TGCAGCGTCCGTTCTCAGGAAAAACTGTTTTTT. Translating it yields CSVRSQEKLFF. This chain joins TRBV29-1 and TRBJ1-4; the D is unclear. The germline gives CDR1 SQVTM, CDR2 ANQGSEA. The CDR3 is made up of 11 amino acids. V was clipped by 6 bases and J by 8 bases, with 10 bases between them.

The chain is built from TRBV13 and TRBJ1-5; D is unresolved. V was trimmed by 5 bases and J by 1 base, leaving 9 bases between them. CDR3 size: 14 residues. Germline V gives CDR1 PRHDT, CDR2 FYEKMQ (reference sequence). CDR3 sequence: CASSIRASNQPQHF. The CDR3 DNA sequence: TGTGCCAGCAGCATAAGGGCCAGCAATCAGCCCCAGCATTTT.

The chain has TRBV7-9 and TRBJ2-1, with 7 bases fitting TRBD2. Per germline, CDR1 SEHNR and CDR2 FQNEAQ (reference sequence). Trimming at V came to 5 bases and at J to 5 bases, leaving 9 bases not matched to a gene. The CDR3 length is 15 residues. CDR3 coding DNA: TGTGCCAGCAGCCCGCGACTGAGCGGGGACAATGAGCAGTTCTTC. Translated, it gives CASSPRLSGDNEQFF.

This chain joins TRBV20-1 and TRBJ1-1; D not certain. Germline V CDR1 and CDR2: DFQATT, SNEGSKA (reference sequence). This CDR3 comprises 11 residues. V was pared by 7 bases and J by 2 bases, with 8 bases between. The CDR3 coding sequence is TGCAGTGTGCCAAGCAACACTGAAGCTTTCTTT. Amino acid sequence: CSVPSNTEAFF.

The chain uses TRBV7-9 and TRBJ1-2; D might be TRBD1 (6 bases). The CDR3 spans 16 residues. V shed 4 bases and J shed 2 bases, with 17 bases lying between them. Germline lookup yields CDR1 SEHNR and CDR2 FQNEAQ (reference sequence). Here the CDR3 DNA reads TGTGCCAGCAGCTGGGGACGGGACACTGTCAACTATGGCTACACCTTC. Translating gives CASSWGRDTVNYGYTF.

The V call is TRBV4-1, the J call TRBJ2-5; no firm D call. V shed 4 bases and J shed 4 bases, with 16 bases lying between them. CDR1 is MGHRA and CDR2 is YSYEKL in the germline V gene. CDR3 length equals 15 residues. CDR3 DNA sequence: TGCGCCAGCAGCCTTAGATCTATTTCGCCAGAGACCCAGTACTTC. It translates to CASSLRSISPETQYF.

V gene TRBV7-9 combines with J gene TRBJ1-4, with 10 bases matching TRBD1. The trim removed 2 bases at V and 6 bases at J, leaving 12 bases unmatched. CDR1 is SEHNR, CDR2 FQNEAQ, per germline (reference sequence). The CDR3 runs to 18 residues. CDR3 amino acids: CASSLSGTGAFLDEKLFF. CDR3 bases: TGTGCCAGCAGCTTATCCGGGACAGGGGCTTTCCTCGATGAAAAACTGTTTTTT.

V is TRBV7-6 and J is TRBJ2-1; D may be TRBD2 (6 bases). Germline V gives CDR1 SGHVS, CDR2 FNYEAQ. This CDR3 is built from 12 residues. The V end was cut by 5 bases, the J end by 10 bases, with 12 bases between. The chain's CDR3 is CASSLSGVEQFF. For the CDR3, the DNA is TGTGCCAGCAGCCTTTCGGGGGTCGAGCAGTTCTTC.

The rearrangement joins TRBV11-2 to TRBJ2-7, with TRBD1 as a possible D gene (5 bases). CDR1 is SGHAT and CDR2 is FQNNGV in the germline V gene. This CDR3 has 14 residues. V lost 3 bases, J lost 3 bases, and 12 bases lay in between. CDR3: CASSLDHTGYEQYF. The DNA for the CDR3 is TGTGCCAGCAGCTTGGATCATACAGGCTACGAGCAGTACTTC.

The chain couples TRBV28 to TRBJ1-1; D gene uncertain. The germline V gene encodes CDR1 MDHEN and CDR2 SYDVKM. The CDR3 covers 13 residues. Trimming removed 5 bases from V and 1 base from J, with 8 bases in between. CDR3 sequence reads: CASSGRSNTEAFF. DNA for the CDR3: TGTGCCAGCAGTGGAAGGTCGAACACTGAAGCTTTCTTT.

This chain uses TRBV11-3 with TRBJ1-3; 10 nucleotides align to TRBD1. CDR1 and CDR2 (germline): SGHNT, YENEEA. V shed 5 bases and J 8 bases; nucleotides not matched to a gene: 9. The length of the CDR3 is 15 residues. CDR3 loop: CASSPRDRGWDTIYF. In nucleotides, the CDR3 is TGTGCCAGCAGCCCACGGGACAGGGGTTGGGACACCATATATTTT.

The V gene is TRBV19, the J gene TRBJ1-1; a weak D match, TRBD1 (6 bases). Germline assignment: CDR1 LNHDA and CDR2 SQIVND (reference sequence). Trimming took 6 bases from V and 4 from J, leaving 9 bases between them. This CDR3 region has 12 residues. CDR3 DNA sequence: TGTGCCAGTAGGTCAGGGGTCACTGAAGCTTTCTTT. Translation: CASRSGVTEAFF. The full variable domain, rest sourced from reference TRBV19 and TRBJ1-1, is DGGITQSPKYLFRKEGQNVTLSCEQNLNHDAMYWYRQDPGQGLRLIYYSQIVNDFQKGDIAEGYSVSREKKESFPLTVTSAQKNPTAFYLCASRSGVTEAFFGQGTRLTVV.

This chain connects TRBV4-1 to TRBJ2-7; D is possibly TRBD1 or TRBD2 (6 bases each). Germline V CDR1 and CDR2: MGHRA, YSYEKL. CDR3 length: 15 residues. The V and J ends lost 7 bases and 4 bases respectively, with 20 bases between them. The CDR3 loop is CASTPGDSLGYEQYF. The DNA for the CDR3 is TGCGCCAGCACCCCAGGGGACTCCCTAGGGTACGAGCAGTACTTC.

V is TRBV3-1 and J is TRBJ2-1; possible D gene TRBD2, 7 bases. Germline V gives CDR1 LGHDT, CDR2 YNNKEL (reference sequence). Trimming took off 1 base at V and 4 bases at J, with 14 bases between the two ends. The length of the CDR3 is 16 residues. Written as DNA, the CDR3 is TGTGCCAGCAGCCAAGTAGGGGGGGTAGGTTACAATGAGCAGTTCTTC. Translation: CASSQVGGVGYNEQFF.

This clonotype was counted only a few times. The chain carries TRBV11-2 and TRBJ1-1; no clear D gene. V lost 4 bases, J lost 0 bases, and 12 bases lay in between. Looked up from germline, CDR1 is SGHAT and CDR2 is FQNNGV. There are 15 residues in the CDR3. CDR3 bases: TGTGCCAGCAGCTCGACACCGTCGATGAACACTGAAGCTTTCTTT. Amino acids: CASSSTPSMNTEAFF.

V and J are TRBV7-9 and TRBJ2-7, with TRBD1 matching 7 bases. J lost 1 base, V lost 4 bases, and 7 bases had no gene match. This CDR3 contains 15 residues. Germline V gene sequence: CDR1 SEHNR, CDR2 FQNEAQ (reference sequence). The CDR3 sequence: CASSSSGTVSYEQYF. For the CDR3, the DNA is TGTGCCAGCAGCTCGTCGGGGACAGTTTCCTACGAGCAGTACTTC.

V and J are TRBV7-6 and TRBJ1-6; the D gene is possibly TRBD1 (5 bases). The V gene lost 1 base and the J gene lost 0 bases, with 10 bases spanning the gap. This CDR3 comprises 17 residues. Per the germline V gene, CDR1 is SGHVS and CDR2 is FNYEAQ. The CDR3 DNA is TGTGCCAGCAGCTTAGGGACACTAACCTCCTATAATTCACCCCTCCACTTT. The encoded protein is CASSLGTLTSYNSPLHF.

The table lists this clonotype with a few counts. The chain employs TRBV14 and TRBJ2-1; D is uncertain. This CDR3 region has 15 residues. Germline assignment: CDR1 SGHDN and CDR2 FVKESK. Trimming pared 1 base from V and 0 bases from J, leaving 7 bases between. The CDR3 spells CASSQVEYSYNEQFF. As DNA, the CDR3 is TGTGCCAGCAGCCAAGTCGAGTACTCCTACAATGAGCAGTTCTTC.

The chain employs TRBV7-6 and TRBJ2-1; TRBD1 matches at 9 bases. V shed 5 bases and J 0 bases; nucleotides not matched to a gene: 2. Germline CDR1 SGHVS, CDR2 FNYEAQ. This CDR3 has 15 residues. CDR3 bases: TGTGCCAGCAGCCTGGACAGGGGCTCCTACAATGAGCAGTTCTTC. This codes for CASSLDRGSYNEQFF.